This T cell receptor beta chain stems from a study of shared clonotypes between healthy human individuals. CDR3 length: 14 residues. Germline V lookup: CDR1 SEHNR, CDR2 FQNEAQ (reference sequence). With 8 bases removed from V and 7 bases from J, the gap between germline ends came to 17 bases. CD8 cells classed as naive were CD45RO-negative and positively selected for CCR7, excluding terminally differentiated effector memory CD45RA+ cells. Healthy HIV-negative adults with no recent acute infections or vaccinations were recruited as donors. Splitting of each subset's genomic DNA was done evenly across several immunoSEQ plates. Only in-frame clones appear in the TCRdb table, and some are missing; sequencing was by immunoSEQ multiplex PCR. The sample carries nearly 600,000 clones, 95% recorded once.

The material sequenced was naive CD8+ T cells sorted from blood. The sequence came from a woman in her twenties or thirties in good health. This chain links TRBV7-9 with TRBJ2-2; D call uncertain. CDR3 amino acids: CASQRVNPGGELFF. In nucleotides, the CDR3 is TGTGCCAGCCAAAGGGTCAACCCGGGCGGGGAGCTGTTTTTT. Drawing the rest from reference TRBV7-9 and TRBJ2-2, the complete variable domain is DTGVSQNPRHKITKRGQNVTFRCDPISEHNRLYWYRQTLGQGPEFLTYFQNEAQLEKSRLLSDRFSAERPKGSFSTLEIQRTEQGDSAMYLCASQRVNPGGELFFGEGSRLTVL.